A selection of T cell receptor beta chains follows, all from one sample in a study of CD8 T cells in Susac syndrome. TCRdb processed the immunoSEQ multiplex PCR reads anew with MiXCR; each CDR3 protein has one entry. Seen here are 250,000 to 300,000 distinct CDR3 sequences, around 85% observed once, and the top ten hold around 0.22%. The sequenced sample consisted of CD8+ T cells from PBMCs. These receptors came from a human donor with multiple sclerosis. Each CDR3 is given with its conserved first and last residue. Fields, in order: D gene, clone size, V gene, J gene, CDR3 DNA, CDR3 protein. D genes are given only for firm matches. Some rows have no size entry. The others give once, few or many, or a class for an expanded clone.

.	.	TRBV4-3	TRBJ2-1	TGCGCCAGCAGCCAAGAGATCCCCTCCACTAGCTACAATGAGCAGTTCTTC	CASSQEIPSTSYNEQFF
.	.	TRBV27	TRBJ1-5	TGTGCCAGCAGTTTTGGGGCCCATCAGCCCCAGCATTTT	CASSFGAHQPQHF
TRBD2	.	TRBV24-1	TRBJ2-5	TGTGCCACCAGTGATTTGCGGCCTGCCGGGACTAGCCATGAGACCCAGTACTTC	CATSDLRPAGTSHETQYF
.	.	TRBV28	TRBJ2-1	TGTGCCAGCAGTTTATCGGGAATTAACTCCAAGCAGTTCTTC	CASSLSGINSKQFF
.	.	TRBV12-3/TRBV12-4	TRBJ2-7	TGTGCCAGCAGTTTAGCGGGGACCGGTAGTGTCGAGTACTTC	CASSLAGTGSVEYF
TRBD1	.	TRBV15	TRBJ2-1	TGTGCCACCAGCAGAGATCAAGGGACAGGGGTCTATGAGCAGTTCTTC	CATSRDQGTGVYEQFF
.	.	TRBV7-9	TRBJ2-1	TGTGCCAGCAGCTTAGCGCTAGGGGTCAATGAGCAGTTCTTC	CASSLALGVNEQFF
TRBD1	.	TRBV7-2	TRBJ1-1	TGTGCCAGCAGCTTAGGCAGGGGGCATACTGAAGCTTTCTTT	CASSLGRGHTEAFF
.	.	TRBV7-9	TRBJ1-4	TGTGCCAGCACCCCCAGACCAACTAATGAAAAACTGTTTTTT	CASTPRPTNEKLFF
.	.	TRBV11-2	TRBJ2-1	TGTGCCAGCAGCCGTGGACAGAAGCAGTTCTTC	CASSRGQKQFF
.	once	TRBV7-9	TRBJ2-3	TGTGCCTCAGCCCGGGATACGCAGTATTTT	CASARDTQYF
TRBD1	.	TRBV20-1	TRBJ2-2	TGCAGTGCTAGAGATTCTCCCGGACAGGGGGCCTACACCGGGGAGCTGTTTTTT	CSARDSPGQGAYTGELFF
TRBD2	.	TRBV9	TRBJ2-1	TGTGCCAGCAGCATTAGCGGGCGTGACAATGAGCAGTTCTTC	CASSISGRDNEQFF
.	.	TRBV12-3/TRBV12-4	TRBJ1-2	TGTGCCAGCAGTTCCCCTGGCGGGGTTAACTATGGCTACACCTTC	CASSSPGGVNYGYTF
.	.	TRBV6-1	TRBJ1-5	TGTGCCAGCAAAGGAAGCAATCAGCCCCAGCATTTT	CASKGSNQPQHF
.	.	TRBV18	TRBJ2-7	TGTGCCAGCTCACTAACCGGGGGACGGGACGAGCAGTACTTC	CASSLTGGRDEQYF
.	.	TRBV28	TRBJ2-7	TGTGCCAGCAGTTTATGGGGACCGGACGAGCAGTACTTC	CASSLWGPDEQYF
.	.	TRBV2	TRBJ2-4	TGTGCCAGCAGTGAGGGACCATCCTCCATTCAGTACTTC	CASSEGPSSIQYF
.	.	TRBV5-1	TRBJ1-1	TGCGCCAGCAGCAGGTGGCAGTGGGGACTGGGTCTGAACACTGAAGCTTTCTTT	CASSRWQWGLGLNTEAFF
.	.	TRBV2	TRBJ1-1	TGTGCCAGCAGTGACCCCAGGAACACTGAAGCTTTCTTT	CASSDPRNTEAFF
.	.	TRBV7-9	TRBJ2-3	TGTGCCAGCAGCTTAGGGGCCGACCCTCGCACAGATACGCAGTATTTT	CASSLGADPRTDTQYF
.	few	TRBV29-1	TRBJ1-2	TGCAGCGTTGGGAACCGGGACTGGAAACGGGGCTACACCTTC	CSVGNRDWKRGYTF
.	.	TRBV24-1	TRBJ2-1	TGTGCCACCAGTGACCGATCTGGGCCTTACAATGAGCAGTTCTTC	CATSDRSGPYNEQFF
.	.	TRBV2	TRBJ1-4	TGTGCCAGCGTTCTAGACTTGACGGAAAAACTGTTTTTT	CASVLDLTEKLFF
.	.	TRBV6-5	TRBJ1-1	TGTGCCAGCAGTTACTCGAGGGAGAACACTGAAGCTTTCTTT	CASSYSRENTEAFF
.	.	TRBV27	TRBJ2-5	TGTGCCAGCAGTTCCCCTACCGGCAGCACTCCAGAGACCCAGTACTTC	CASSSPTGSTPETQYF
.	.	TRBV30	TRBJ2-7	TGTGCCTGGGGGGGCGGGACAGTTTTCTACGAGCAGTACTTC	CAWGGGTVFYEQYF
.	.	TRBV29-1	TRBJ1-1	TGCAGCGTGCTCCGGGGGTTTGAAGCTTTCTTT	CSVLRGFEAFF
.	.	TRBV15	TRBJ2-3	TGTGCCACCAGCACCGGAGATTGGGGAGGCGCGGATACGCAGTATTTT	CATSTGDWGGADTQYF
.	.	TRBV30	TRBJ1-5	TGTGCCTGGAGTACCACCCAGGGGAGCAATCAGCCCCAGCATTTT	CAWSTTQGSNQPQHF
.	few	TRBV11-2	TRBJ2-5	TGTGCCAGCAGCGCGGGGCAGCCAGAGACCCAGTACTTC	CASSAGQPETQYF
.	.	TRBV27	TRBJ1-2	TGTGCCAGCAGTTTAGTAGGTATGGGGGACGTATTCCCGTATGGCTACACCTTC	CASSLVGMGDVFPYGYTF
.	once	TRBV29-1	TRBJ2-2	TGCAGCGTTGGTTCAGAGCGTCGGAACACCGGGGAGCTGTTTTTT	CSVGSERRNTGELFF
.	once	TRBV6-2/TRBV6-3	TRBJ2-3	TGTGCCAGCAGTTACTCGCCCCAGAAAAGCACAGATACGCAGTATTTT	CASSYSPQKSTDTQYF
TRBD1	.	TRBV20-1	TRBJ1-1	TGCAGTGCTAGAGATCCGACAGGGCTCCATGTCACTGAAGCTTTCTTT	CSARDPTGLHVTEAFF
.	once	TRBV7-9	TRBJ2-3	TGTGCCAGAGGGGACTCTCCCACAGATACGCAGTATTTT	CARGDSPTDTQYF
.	.	TRBV6-5	TRBJ1-1	TGTGCCAGCAGTTTTTTTGACGGTTCCACTGAAGCTTTCTTT	CASSFFDGSTEAFF
.	.	TRBV2	TRBJ2-3	TGTGCCGGCTCTCCTACCACAGATACGCAGTATTTT	CAGSPTTDTQYF
.	few	TRBV7-8	TRBJ2-5	TGTGCCAGCAGCCTCGGGGCCCCCTCGGCCCAGTACTTC	CASSLGAPSAQYF
.	.	TRBV19	TRBJ2-2	TGTGCCAGTAGTCGCGGGTGGAACACCGGGGAGCTGTTTTTT	CASSRGWNTGELFF